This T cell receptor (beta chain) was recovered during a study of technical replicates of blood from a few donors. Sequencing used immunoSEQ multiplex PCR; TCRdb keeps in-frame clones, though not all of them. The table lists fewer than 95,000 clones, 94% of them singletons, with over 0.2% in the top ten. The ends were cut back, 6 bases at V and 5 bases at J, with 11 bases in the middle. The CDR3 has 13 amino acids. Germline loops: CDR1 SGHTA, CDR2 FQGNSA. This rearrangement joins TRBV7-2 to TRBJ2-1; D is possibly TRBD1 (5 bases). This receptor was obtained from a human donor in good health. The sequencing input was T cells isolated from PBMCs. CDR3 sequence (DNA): TGTGCCAGCAGTCAACGCAGGGACAATGAGCAGTTCTTC. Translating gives CASSQRRDNEQFF.